The table lists the clone carrying this T cell receptor beta chain with many counts. TCRdb reanalysed the reads using MiXCR and keeps one entry per CDR3 protein. The sample includes about 130,000 distinct CDR3 sequences, roughly 9% of them seen just once. This specimen comes from a study of T cell repertoires in cytomegalovirus infection. The CDR3 sequence is 18 residues long. After removal of 2 bases from V and 9 bases from J, the junction contained 18 bases not matched to a gene. Germline V gene sequence: CDR1 SGHTA, CDR2 FQGNSA. The sequencing input was PBMCs. The TCR originated in a human donor in good health (CMV status not recorded). Some clones in this sample may be carry-over from other donors' samples. The rearrangement joins TRBV7-2 to TRBJ2-1; TRBD2 matches at 8 bases. DNA for the CDR3: TGTGCCAGCAGCTTAAGGGATCGGGGGGGGACCTTCGGGGCTGAGCAGTTCTTC. Translating it yields CASSLRDRGGTFGAEQFF.